A single sample is the source of the 30 T cell receptor beta chains below, sequenced in a study of T cell repertoires in cytomegalovirus infection. Their antigen targets remain unknown. Each CDR3 protein gets one entry after TCRdb re-called the reads with MiXCR. The repertoire holds approximately 910,000 distinct CDR3 sequences, with approximately 31% as singletons. The input for sequencing was cultured CD8+ T cells from PBMCs, taken from culture after CMV antigen stimulation. The receptors come from a human donor in good health (CMV status not recorded). Some clones in this sample may be carry-over from other donors' samples.

The chain links TRBV9 to TRBJ2-3; 8 bases map to TRBD1. V trimming: 3 bases; J trimming: 6 bases; junction bases outside the gene matches: 9. Germline assignment: CDR1 SGDLS and CDR2 YYNGEE. CDR3 length equals 15 residues. The CDR3 sequence is CASSGRDRRIDTQYF. CDR3 DNA sequence: TGTGCCAGCAGCGGACGGGACAGGAGGATTGATACGCAGTATTTT.

This clonotype was recorded a few times. The rearrangement joins TRBV4-1 to TRBJ1-2; D possibly corresponds to TRBD1 (5 bases). Trimming removed 0 bases from V and 5 bases from J, with 10 bases in between. Germline V CDR1 and CDR2: MGHRA, YSYEKL. The CDR3 loop spans 14 amino acids. The CDR3 loop is CASSQDKGRYGYTF. In DNA, the CDR3 is TGCGCCAGCAGCCAAGATAAGGGACGGTATGGCTACACCTTC.

This clonotype showed up just a few times. The chain uses TRBV15 and TRBJ2-2; no clear D. Germline V CDR1 and CDR2: LNHNV, YYDKDF (reference sequence). Trimming left V 3 bases short and J 4 bases short, with 3 bases between. The CDR3 is 12 amino acids. The DNA of the CDR3 is TGTGCCACCAGCAGCGGCACCGGGGAGCTGTTTTTT. Residues: CATSSGTGELFF.

CDR3 in amino acids: CASTDRGGGYTF. The CDR3 nucleotides are TGTGCCAGCACCGACAGGGGGGGTGGCTACACCTTC. The gene calls are TRBV25-1 and TRBJ1-2, with TRBD1 matching 9 bases. Germline lookup yields CDR1 MGHDK and CDR2 SYGVNS. CDR3 length: 12 residues. Trimming at V came to 7 bases and at J to 7 bases, leaving 4 bases not matched to a gene.

This chain links TRBV6-2 or TRBV6-3 with TRBJ1-5; D call uncertain. The CDR3 consists of 14 residues. V lost 6 bases and J lost 5, with 14 bases in between. Germline-derived CDR1 and CDR2 are MNHEY and SVGEGT. The CDR3: CASSSLWGDQPQHF. DNA for the CDR3: TGTGCCAGCAGCTCCCTTTGGGGAGATCAGCCCCAGCATTTT.

There are many counts of this clonotype. An end of the junction differs from the germline gene, which may be a read error. The chain carries TRBV7-7 and TRBJ2-2; no clear D. The CDR3 loop spans 13 amino acids. Germline-derived CDR1 and CDR2 are SSHAT and FNYEAQ (reference sequence). The CDR3 DNA reads as TGTGCTAGCAGCTTATCCTACACCGGGGAGCTGTTTTTT. Protein: CASSLSYTGELFF.

For the CDR3, the DNA is TGCGCCAGCAGTCACCTATCCGGCCCGAACACCGGGGAGCTGTTTTTT. This gives the protein CASSHLSGPNTGELFF. V gene TRBV4-1 combines with J gene TRBJ2-2; no clear D. Germline lookup yields CDR1 MGHRA and CDR2 YSYEKL. V was shortened by 6 bases and J by 0 bases, with 14 bases between the two germline ends. This CDR3 is built from 16 residues.

Comments on this clonotype: At one boundary the junction diverges from the germline segment, which might be a read error. This sequence joins TRBV5-6 and TRBJ2-1; D is perhaps TRBD1 (6 bases). CDR1 and CDR2 from the germline V gene are SGHDT and YYEEEE. This CDR3 has 12 amino acids. The CDR3 sequence is CTSQGSVNEQFF. The CDR3 DNA reads TGTACCAGCCAGGGGTCGGTCAATGAGCAGTTCTTC.

This clonotype was seen only a few times. V is TRBV28 and J is TRBJ2-1; D not certain. Trimming took off 6 bases at V and 13 bases at J, with 16 bases between the two ends. The CDR3 covers 12 residues. CDR1 is MDHEN and CDR2 is SYDVKM in the germline V gene. The CDR3 loop is CASSITPILQFF. The DNA of the CDR3 is TGTGCCAGCAGCATAACTCCGATCCTTCAGTTCTTC.

In DNA, the CDR3 is TGTGCCAGCAGCTCCTTTGGGTTGGGGGCCAACGTCCTGACTTTC. The encoded protein is CASSSFGLGANVLTF. This chain links TRBV28 with TRBJ2-6; unclear D gene. Germline V gene lookup returns CDR1 MDHEN and CDR2 SYDVKM. CDR3 length: 15 amino acids. Trimming left V 6 bases short and J 4 bases short, with 13 bases between.

The sample holds a few counts of this clonotype. The chain combines TRBV7-8 with TRBJ2-5; D possibly corresponds to TRBD1 (6 bases). Germline assignment: CDR1 SGHVS and CDR2 FQNEAQ. The CDR3 has 11 amino acids. The V end was cut by 5 bases, the J end by 10 bases, with 11 bases between. Written as DNA, the CDR3 is TGTGCCAGCAGCCCGACAGGAATCCAGTACTTC. This codes for CASSPTGIQYF.

This clonotype was seen a handful of times. V is TRBV6-5 and J is TRBJ1-4; D may be TRBD1 (5 bases). With 0 bases removed from V and 10 bases from J, the gap between germline ends came to 9 bases. The germline V gene encodes CDR1 MNHEY and CDR2 SVGAGI. The CDR3 contains 13 residues. The CDR3 region is CASSYSLGGKLFF. In DNA, the CDR3 is TGTGCCAGCAGTTACTCTCTGGGGGGAAAACTGTTTTTT.

The chain couples TRBV7-9 to TRBJ2-7, with a weak D call TRBD2 (6 bases). The CDR3 consists of 10 residues. Trimming left V 11 bases short and J 3 bases short, with 8 bases between. Germline loops: CDR1 SEHNR, CDR2 FQNEAQ (reference sequence). CDR3 nucleotides: TGTGCCGTCGGGGGCTACGAGCAGTACTTC. This codes for CAVGGYEQYF.

This chain connects TRBV7-6 to TRBJ2-2; no definite D call. This CDR3 comprises 12 residues. Germline V gene sequence: CDR1 SGHVS, CDR2 FNYEAQ. The V gene lost 8 bases and the J gene lost 4 bases, with 8 bases spanning the gap. CDR3 residues: CASQRSTGELFF. In nucleotides, the CDR3 is TGTGCCAGCCAGAGGAGCACCGGGGAGCTGTTTTTT.

The chain combines TRBV6-2 or TRBV6-3 with TRBJ2-2; D is ambiguous. CDR3 size: 13 residues. Between the trimmed V and J ends, which lost 6 bases and 0 bases, there was a span of 5 bases. The germline gives CDR1 MNHEY, CDR2 SVGEGT. DNA for the CDR3: TGTGCCAGCAGACCCACGAACACCGGGGAGCTGTTTTTT. Protein sequence: CASRPTNTGELFF.

This chain uses TRBV5-6 with TRBJ2-7; D is perhaps TRBD1 (5 bases). CDR1 SGHDT and CDR2 YYEEEE come from the germline V gene. Trimming removed 0 bases at V and 7 bases at J, with 17 bases between. This CDR3 comprises 15 residues. The CDR3 DNA is TGTGCCAGCAGCTTGGTTTGGCAGGGTGCGAAAGAGCAGTACGTC. Amino acids: CASSLVWQGAKEQYV.

The chain uses TRBV10-3 and TRBJ1-2, with a possible D match to TRBD1 (6 bases). V was cut by 10 bases and J by 0 bases, with 21 bases left in between. Germline V gene lookup returns CDR1 ENHRY and CDR2 SYGVKD. The CDR3 loop spans 16 amino acids. This chain's CDR3 is CATGAPVLTSNYGYTF. The CDR3 DNA sequence: TGTGCCACGGGGGCCCCGGTATTAACTTCTAACTATGGCTACACCTTC.

This clonotype was detected many times. The chain joins TRBV7-9 to TRBJ2-5; perhaps TRBD1 as D (6 bases). CDR1 is SEHNR and CDR2 is FQNEAQ in the germline V gene (reference sequence). Trimming pared 5 bases from V and 10 bases from J, leaving 23 bases between. The length of the CDR3 is 15 residues. CDR3 region: CASSPQTGPGWDQYF. CDR3 DNA: TGTGCCAGCAGCCCCCAGACAGGCCCAGGTTGGGACCAGTACTTC.

In this sample, this clonotype turned up many times. The CDR3 bases are TGTGCCAGCAGCCCGTGGGGCGGGGTTTCGCCAGAGACCCAGTACTTC. Encoded protein: CASSPWGGVSPETQYF. V usage is TRBV7-2 and J usage is TRBJ2-5, with a weak D call TRBD2 (6 bases). Trimming left V 5 bases short and J 4 bases short, with 20 bases between. Germline V gene sequence: CDR1 SGHTA, CDR2 FQGNSA. The CDR3 sequence is 16 residues long.

CDR3 protein: CAINSGGSPLHF. CDR3 sequence (DNA): TGTGCCATCAACTCGGGGGGTTCACCCCTCCACTTT. The chain recombines TRBV10-3 with TRBJ1-6; D is possibly TRBD1 (5 bases). The CDR3 covers 12 residues. Per germline, CDR1 ENHRY and CDR2 SYGVKD. V lost 7 bases, J lost 9 bases, and 10 bases lay in between.

This clonotype came up a few times. This chain's CDR3 is CASSQGRAGGRRSTDTQYF. The CDR3 DNA reads TGTGCCAGCAGCCAAGGAAGAGCGGGGGGGCGGAGAAGCACAGATACGCAGTATTTT. This chain connects TRBV4-2 to TRBJ2-3; TRBD2 matches at 10 bases. The CDR3 is 19 residues long. Looked up from germline, CDR1 is LGHNA and CDR2 is YNFKEQ. V shed 1 base, J shed 0 bases, and the junction held 10 bases outside the gene matches.

This clonotype was observed at least ten times. The chain carries TRBV12-3 or TRBV12-4 and TRBJ1-1; the D is unclear. The CDR3 spans 14 residues. V gave up 2 bases and J gave up 0 bases, with 7 bases separating them. CDR3 amino acids: CASSLKSMNTEAFF. The DNA for the CDR3 is TGTGCCAGCAGTTTAAAGAGCATGAACACTGAAGCTTTCTTT.

The J gene is TRBJ1-1, the V gene TRBV15; D remains ambiguous. Trimming left V 3 bases short and J 6 bases short, with 11 bases between. The CDR3 sequence is 13 residues long. Germline V lookup: CDR1 LNHNV, CDR2 YYDKDF (reference sequence). CDR3 nucleotides: TGTGCCACCAGCAGTTTGAGACGGGCTGAAGCTTTCTTT. Its protein is CATSSLRRAEAFF.

The chain joins TRBV9 to TRBJ1-2, with unresolved D. The CDR3 is 12 residues long. V lost 0 bases to trimming and J lost 6 bases, with 6 bases between them. Germline V CDR1 and CDR2: SGDLS, YYNGEE. The CDR3 coding sequence is TGTGCCAGCAGCGTAGCCGGGGATGGCTACACCTTC. Translating it yields CASSVAGDGYTF. Combining the CDR3 with reference TRBV9 and TRBJ1-2 gives the whole variable domain DSGVTQTPKHLITATGQRVTLRCSPRSGDLSVYWYQQSLDQGLQFLIQYYNGEERAKGNILERFSAQQFPDLHSELNLSSLELGDSALYFCASSVAGDGYTFGSGTRLTVV.

V usage is TRBV6-6 and J usage is TRBJ2-2; D possibly uses TRBD1 or TRBD2 (6 bases each). V was cut by 7 bases and J by 1 base, with 19 bases left in between. Germline-derived CDR1 and CDR2 are MNHNY and SVGAGI (reference sequence). The CDR3 extends over 17 amino acids. This chain's CDR3 is CASTLWGHGRNTGELFF. The CDR3 DNA reads as TGTGCCAGCACCCTCTGGGGGCACGGGAGGAACACCGGGGAGCTGTTTTTT.

This clonotype was detected a few times. This sequence joins TRBV20-1 and TRBJ1-1; D remains ambiguous. The V end lost 0 bases, the J end lost 0 bases, and 11 bases lay between the germline ends. The V gene's germline CDR1 is DFQATT and CDR2 SNEGSKA (reference sequence). The CDR3 covers 15 residues. The CDR3 spells CSARDSQHMNTEAFF. CDR3 in DNA: TGCAGTGCTAGAGATTCACAGCACATGAACACTGAAGCTTTCTTT.

The chain employs TRBV6-2 or TRBV6-3 and TRBJ2-4, with 11 bases lining up with TRBD1. This CDR3 region has 17 residues. V shed 5 bases and J 4 bases; nucleotides not matched to a gene: 10. The V gene's germline CDR1 is MNHEY and CDR2 SVGEGT. CDR3 DNA: TGTGCCAGCAGTACAAGTGACCGGGACAGGGGGAAAAACATTCAGTACTTC. It specifies CASSTSDRDRGKNIQYF.

This chain uses TRBV24-1 with TRBJ2-4; a weak D match, TRBD1 (6 bases). The V gene's germline CDR1 is KGHDR and CDR2 SFDVKD. There are 16 residues in the CDR3. V lost 3 bases to trimming and J lost 5 bases, with 16 bases between them. Here the CDR3 reads CATSDPTGSGENIQYF. Written as DNA, the CDR3 is TGTGCCACCAGTGATCCTACAGGGTCCGGGGAAAACATTCAGTACTTC.

This clonotype has ten or more counts. The chain joins TRBV6-1 to TRBJ2-5, with 7 bases matching TRBD2. V was clipped by 6 bases and J by 5 bases; unmatched bases: 15. Germline V gene lookup returns CDR1 MNHNS and CDR2 SASEGT. CDR3 length: 16 residues. This CDR3 reads CASSTEAGSRRETQYF. The DNA of the CDR3 is TGTGCCAGCAGCACCGAAGCGGGGAGTCGTCGGGAGACCCAGTACTTC.

The V and J genes are TRBV6-5 and TRBJ2-3; 8 positions match TRBD2. Trimming cost V 0 bases and J 4 bases; bases outside gene matches: 3. Germline V gene sequence: CDR1 MNHEY, CDR2 SVGAGI. The CDR3 runs to 15 residues. The CDR3 loop reads CASSYSGLGSDTQYF. CDR3 nucleotides: TGTGCCAGCAGTTACTCGGGACTAGGTTCAGATACGCAGTATTTT.